This T cell receptor (beta chain) was captured in a study of blood T cells in healthy people across ages. Details on this clonotype: Its antigen is not known.

CDR3 length: 15 amino acids. The V gene's germline CDR1 is SEHNR and CDR2 FQNEAQ (reference sequence). V shed 5 bases and J shed 0 bases, with 8 bases lying between them. Study-wide points: Nothing was known about donor CMV status, and this possibly confounded expanded clonotype changes.

Alongside a J-beta primer mix, a sample-barcoded 5' primer served in a second PCR lasting roughly 6 to 11 cycles. Each cDNA molecule was tagged by a template-switch adaptor that had 12 random nucleotides. One entry per CDR3 protein, called by TCRdb with MiXCR from the 5' RACE reads. Of 1.5 million to 2 million distinct CDR3 sequences in the sample, approximately 28% were seen once. Per individual sample, total RNA of at least 5 micrograms was extracted. This clonotype originated in a woman in her thirties in good health. The chain carries TRBV7-9 and TRBJ2-6; D gene unclear. The specimen sequenced was blood. The CDR3 loop is CASSIPFSGANVLTF. CDR3 coding DNA: TGTGCCAGCAGCATCCCATTCTCTGGGGCCAACGTCCTGACTTTC.